The source of this TCR beta chain is a study of regulatory T cells in long-lasting Graves disease. This clonotype was found a few times. Stated time point: newly diagnosed GD, antithyroid drugs for less than 3 months. Following extraction of RNA from PBMCs, that RNA was used to make the TCR library. Arm-PCR of CDR3 regions and iRepertoire HTBI primers were used to build TCR beta libraries. TCRdb independently ran MiXCR on the multiplex PCR reads; one entry per CDR3 protein. The sample yields about 620,000 distinct CDR3 sequences, around 15% seen once. The CDR3 length is 17 residues. CDR1 and CDR2 from the germline V gene are SGHVS and FQNEAQ. Trimming took 3 bases from V and 4 from J; bases not matched to a gene: 8. A further study also used this sample, focusing on T cells in Graves' hyperthyroidism and ophthalmopathy.

The TCR was taken from a woman in her thirties with Graves disease. The sequences come from peripheral blood mononuclear cells (PBMCs), collected at new diagnosis, from a patient treated with antithyroid drugs. The chain uses TRBV7-8 and TRBJ2-2; TRBD2 agrees at 10 bases. The CDR3 bases are TGTGCCAGCAGCTTCCCAGGGCTAGCGGGAGCCACCGGGGAGCTGTTTTTT. Translated: CASSFPGLAGATGELFF. Combining the CDR3 with reference TRBV7-8 and TRBJ2-2 gives the whole variable domain GAGVSQSPRYKVAKRGQDVALRCDPISGHVSLFWYQQALGQGPEFLTYFQNEAQLDKSGLPSDRFFAERPEGSVSTLKIQRTQQEDSAVYLCASSFPGLAGATGELFFGEGSRLTVL.